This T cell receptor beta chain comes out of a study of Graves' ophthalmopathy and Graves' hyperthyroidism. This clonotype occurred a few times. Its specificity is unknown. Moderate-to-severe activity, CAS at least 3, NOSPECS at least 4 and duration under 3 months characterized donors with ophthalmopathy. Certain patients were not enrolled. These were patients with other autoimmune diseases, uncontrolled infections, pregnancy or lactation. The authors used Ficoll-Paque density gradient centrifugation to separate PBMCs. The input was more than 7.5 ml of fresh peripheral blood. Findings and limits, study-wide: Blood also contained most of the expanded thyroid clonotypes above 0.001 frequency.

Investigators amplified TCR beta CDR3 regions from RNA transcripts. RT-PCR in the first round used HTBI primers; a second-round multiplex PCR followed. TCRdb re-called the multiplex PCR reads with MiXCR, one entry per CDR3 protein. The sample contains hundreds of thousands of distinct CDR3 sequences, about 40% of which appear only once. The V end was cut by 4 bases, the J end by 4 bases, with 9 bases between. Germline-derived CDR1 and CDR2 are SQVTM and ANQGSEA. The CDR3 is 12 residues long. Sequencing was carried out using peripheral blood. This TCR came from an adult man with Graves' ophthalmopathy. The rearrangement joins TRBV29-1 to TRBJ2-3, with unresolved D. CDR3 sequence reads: CSVVGYADTQYF. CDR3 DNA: TGCAGCGTTGTAGGGTATGCAGATACGCAGTATTTT.